These T cell receptor beta chains were read from a single sample in a study of human T cells and chemical hapten exposure. A single record per CDR3 protein comes from TCRdb applying MiXCR to the RACE reads. The profile shows under 300,000 distinct CDR3 sequences, approximately 8% of them singletons. Here the sequenced sample was whole blood, taken in connection with sensitization to the hapten diphenylcyclopropenone (DPC). Every receptor here comes from a man younger than 30 with alopecia areata. Some clones in this sample may be carry-over from other donors' samples. Each CDR3 is given with its conserved first and last residue. The D gene is left open where the match is weak. Size values are once, few and many counts, or a class for expanded clones, and some rows have none.

>NA|15|TRBV27|TRBJ2-7|few
CASSTRLQDTYEQYF
TGTGCCAGCAGTACCCGATTACAGGACACATACGAGCAGTACTTC
>NA|12|TRBV2|TRBJ1-1|NA
CASSVRGTEAFF
TGTGCCAGCAGTGTAAGGGGCACTGAAGCTTTCTTT
>NA|14|TRBV11-2|TRBJ1-6|many
CASSYGGNNSPLHF
TGTGCCAGCAGCTACGGGGGTAATAATTCACCCCTCCACTTT
>TRBD1|12|TRBV27|TRBJ1-5|NA
CASIRGHQPQHF
TGTGCCAGCATTAGGGGGCATCAGCCCCAGCATTTT
>TRBD1|15|TRBV5-1|TRBJ2-3|few
CASSGGTGSTDTQYF
TGCGCCAGCAGCGGGGGGACAGGGAGTACAGATACGCAGTATTTT
>NA|12|TRBV12-3/TRBV12-4|TRBJ1-5|NA
CASSGDSQPQHF
TGTGCCAGCAGTGGGGACTCGCAGCCCCAGCATTTT
>TRBD1|15|TRBV18|TRBJ1-1|few
CASSRSRGTDTEAFF
TGTGCCAGCTCACGATCCAGGGGGACCGACACTGAAGCTTTCTTT
>TRBD2|13|TRBV4-1|TRBJ2-7|many
CASSLWEGYEQYF
TGCGCCAGCAGCCTTTGGGAGGGTTACGAGCAGTACTTC
>NA|12|TRBV6-6|TRBJ2-7|NA
CASSYGHGEQYF
TGTGCCAGCAGTTACGGCCACGGAGAGCAGTACTTC
>NA|17|TRBV7-2|TRBJ2-4|NA
CASSAAGRSLAKNIQYF
TGTGCCAGCAGCGCCGCAGGGCGCTCTTTAGCCAAAAACATTCAGTACTTC
>NA|14|TRBV6-2/TRBV6-3|TRBJ2-4|few
CASSSRTEKNIQYF
TGTGCCAGCAGCTCCAGGACAGAGAAAAACATTCAGTACTTC
>TRBD2|15|TRBV7-2|TRBJ2-1|many
CASSLLRDYLNEQFF
TGTGCCAGCAGCTTGCTTCGGGACTATCTCAATGAGCAGTTCTTC
>TRBD1|13|TRBV28|TRBJ1-4|many
CASRRGRNEKLFF
TGTGCCAGCCGGAGGGGGCGTAATGAAAAACTGTTTTTT
>TRBD2|17|TRBV7-9|TRBJ2-6|NA
CASSLARGGVGANVLTF
TGTGCCAGCAGCTTAGCGCGGGGAGGGGTTGGGGCCAACGTCCTGACTTTC
>TRBD1|16|TRBV20-1|TRBJ2-1|few
CSARLWTGIAYNEQFF
TGCAGTGCTAGACTTTGGACAGGGATTGCCTACAATGAGCAGTTCTTC
>TRBD2|17|TRBV12-5|TRBJ2-1|few
CASGLPPEAGDVNEQFF
TGTGCTAGTGGTTTGCCCCCGGAAGCGGGGGATGTTAATGAGCAGTTCTTC
>NA|19|TRBV21-1|TRBJ2-7|few
CASSKYGGRQEGMTYEQYF
TGTGCCAGCAGCAAATATGGGGGGAGACAAGAGGGCATGACCTACGAGCAGTACTTC
>TRBD1|14|TRBV5-1|TRBJ2-7|NA
CASSLGQGDYEQYF
TGCGCCAGCAGCTTGGGACAGGGGGACTACGAGCAGTACTTC
>NA|12|TRBV7-3|TRBJ2-2|NA
CASSLITGELFF
TGTGCCAGCAGCTTAATTACCGGGGAGCTGTTTTTT
>NA|16|TRBV11-2|TRBJ1-2|NA
CASSLDPTGLNYGYTF
TGTGCCAGCAGCTTAGATCCCACAGGGCTTAACTATGGCTACACCTTC
>NA|14|TRBV7-9|TRBJ1-1|few
CASSWTVMNTEAFF
TGTGCCAGCAGCTGGACAGTTATGAACACTGAAGCTTTCTTT
>TRBD1|13|TRBV7-9|TRBJ1-1|few
CASSSRGQVEAFF
TGTGCCAGCAGCTCCAGAGGACAGGTTGAAGCTTTCTTT
>NA|14|TRBV6-5|TRBJ1-5|few
CASSQLQGYQPQHF
TGTGCCAGCAGTCAGCTGCAGGGGTACCAGCCCCAGCATTTT
>TRBD2|18|TRBV27|TRBJ2-1|few
CASSLVTSGGPGDNEQFF
TGTGCCAGCAGTTTAGTGACTAGCGGGGGCCCAGGGGACAATGAGCAGTTCTTC
>NA|15|TRBV6-5|TRBJ1-2|NA
CASSYRQSPYYGYTF
TGTGCCAGCAGTTACCGGCAGTCCCCATACTATGGCTACACCTTC
>NA|13|TRBV5-4|TRBJ2-7|few
CASSTESSYEQYF
TGTGCCAGCAGCACCGAGAGCTCCTACGAGCAGTACTTC
>TRBD1|14|TRBV5-1|TRBJ2-5|NA
CASSPTGVRETQYF
TGCGCCAGCAGCCCGACAGGGGTACGAGAGACCCAGTACTTC
>NA|12|TRBV5-1|TRBJ2-5|many
CASSLRQETQYF
TGCGCCAGCAGCTTGCGCCAAGAGACCCAGTACTTC
>NA|11|TRBV20-1|TRBJ1-2|many
CSATGGYGYTF
TGCAGTGCTACTGGGGGCTATGGCTACACCTTC
>NA|16|TRBV7-9|TRBJ2-3|NA
CASSLVEGPSTDTQYF
TGTGCCAGCAGCTTAGTAGAAGGGCCTAGCACAGATACGCAGTATTTT
>TRBD2|19|TRBV7-9|TRBJ2-1|NA
CASSTPPAAGASSYNEQFF
TGTGCCAGCAGCACTCCCCCAGCAGCGGGGGCGTCCTCCTACAATGAGCAGTTCTTC
>NA|15|TRBV7-9|TRBJ1-6|NA
CASSLVGRRRTSITF
TGTGCCAGCAGCTTAGTGGGTAGAAGAAGGACCTCGATCACGTTT
>NA|16|TRBV12-5|TRBJ2-2|few
CASGLVASGNTGELFF
TGTGCTAGTGGTTTGGTGGCGAGCGGGAACACCGGGGAGCTGTTTTTT
>NA|14|TRBV18|TRBJ1-4|few
CASSTSGGNEKLFF
TGTGCCAGCTCAACCAGTGGGGGAAATGAAAAACTGTTTTTT
>NA|9|TRBV4-1|TRBJ1-2|NA
CASAPIDRF
TGCGCCAGTGCCCCAATTGACAGATTC
>TRBD2|13|TRBV10-3|TRBJ2-3|many
CAIKLASTDTQYF
TGTGCCATAAAACTAGCGAGCACAGATACGCAGTATTTT
>NA|13|TRBV24-1|TRBJ1-1|NA
CATSSRGGTEAFF
TGTGCCACCAGTTCACGGGGGGGCACTGAAGCTTTCTTT
>TRBD1|16|TRBV6-2/TRBV6-3|TRBJ2-1|NA
CASSYRGQAPLNEQFF
TGTGCCAGCAGTTACAGGGGACAGGCACCCCTCAATGAGCAGTTCTTC
>NA|12|TRBV7-9|TRBJ2-3|many
CASSLISDTQYF
TGTGCCAGCAGCTTAATTTCAGATACGCAGTATTTT
>NA|15|TRBV7-2|TRBJ1-5|many
CASSLATDSNQPQHF
TGTGCCAGCAGCTTAGCGACAGATAGCAATCAGCCCCAGCATTTT
>NA|16|TRBV25-1|TRBJ2-4|NA
CASSEEARIGQHIQYF
TGTGCCAGCAGTGAAGAAGCCAGAATCGGTCAACACATTCAGTACTTC